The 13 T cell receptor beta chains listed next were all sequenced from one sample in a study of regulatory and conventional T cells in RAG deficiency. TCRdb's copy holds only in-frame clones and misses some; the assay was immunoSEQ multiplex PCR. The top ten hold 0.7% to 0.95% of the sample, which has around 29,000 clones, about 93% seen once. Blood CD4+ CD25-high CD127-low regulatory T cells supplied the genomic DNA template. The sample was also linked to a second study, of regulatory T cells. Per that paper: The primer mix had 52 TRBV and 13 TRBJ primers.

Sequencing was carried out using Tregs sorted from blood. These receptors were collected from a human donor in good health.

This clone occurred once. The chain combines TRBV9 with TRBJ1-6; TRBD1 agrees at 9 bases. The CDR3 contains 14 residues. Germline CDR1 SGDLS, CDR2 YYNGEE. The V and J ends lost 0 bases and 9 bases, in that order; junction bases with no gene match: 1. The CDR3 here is CASSVEDRGSPLHF. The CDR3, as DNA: TGTGCCAGCAGCGTAGAGGACAGGGGTTCACCCCTCCACTTT.

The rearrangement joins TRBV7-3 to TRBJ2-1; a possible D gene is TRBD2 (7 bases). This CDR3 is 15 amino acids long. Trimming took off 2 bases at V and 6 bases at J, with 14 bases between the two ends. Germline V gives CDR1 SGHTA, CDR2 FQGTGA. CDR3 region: CASSLFRGASNEQFF. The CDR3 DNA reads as TGTGCCAGCAGCTTATTCCGGGGGGCAAGCAATGAGCAGTTCTTC.

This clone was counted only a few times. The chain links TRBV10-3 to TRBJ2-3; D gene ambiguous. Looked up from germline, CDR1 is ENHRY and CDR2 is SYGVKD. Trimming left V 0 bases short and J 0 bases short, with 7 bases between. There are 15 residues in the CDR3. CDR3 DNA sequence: TGTGCCATCAGTGAGTCGGACCCGAGCACAGATACGCAGTATTTT. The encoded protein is CAISESDPSTDTQYF.

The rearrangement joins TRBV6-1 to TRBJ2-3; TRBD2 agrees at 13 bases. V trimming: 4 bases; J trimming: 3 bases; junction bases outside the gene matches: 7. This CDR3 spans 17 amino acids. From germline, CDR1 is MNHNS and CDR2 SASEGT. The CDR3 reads CASSARLAGGKTDTQYF. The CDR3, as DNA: TGTGCCAGCAGTGCCCGACTAGCGGGGGGTAAAACAGATACGCAGTATTTT.

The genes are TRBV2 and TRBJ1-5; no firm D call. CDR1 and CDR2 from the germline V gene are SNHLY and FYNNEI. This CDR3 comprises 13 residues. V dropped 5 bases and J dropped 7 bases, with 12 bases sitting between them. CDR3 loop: CASSLDGLQPQHF. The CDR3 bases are TGTGCCAGCAGTTTAGACGGACTGCAGCCCCAGCATTTT. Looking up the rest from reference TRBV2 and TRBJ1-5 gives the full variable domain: EPEVTQTPSHQVTQMGQEVILRCVPISNHLYFYWYRQILGQKVEFLVSFYNNEISEKSEIFDDQFSVERPDGSNFTLKIRSTKLEDSAMYFCASSLDGLQPQHFGDGTRLSIL.

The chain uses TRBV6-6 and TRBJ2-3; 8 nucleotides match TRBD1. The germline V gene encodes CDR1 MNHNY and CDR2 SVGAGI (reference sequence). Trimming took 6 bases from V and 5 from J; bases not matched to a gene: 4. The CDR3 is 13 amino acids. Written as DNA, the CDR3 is TGTGCCAGCAGGCCAGGGGGCGGAGATACGCAGTATTTT. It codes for CASRPGGGDTQYF.

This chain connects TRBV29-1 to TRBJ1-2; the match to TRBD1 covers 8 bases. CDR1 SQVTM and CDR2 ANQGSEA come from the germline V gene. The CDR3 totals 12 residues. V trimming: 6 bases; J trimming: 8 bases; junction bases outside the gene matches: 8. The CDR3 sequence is CSVVRDRRGYTF. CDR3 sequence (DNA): TGCAGCGTCGTCCGGGACAGGCGGGGCTACACCTTC.

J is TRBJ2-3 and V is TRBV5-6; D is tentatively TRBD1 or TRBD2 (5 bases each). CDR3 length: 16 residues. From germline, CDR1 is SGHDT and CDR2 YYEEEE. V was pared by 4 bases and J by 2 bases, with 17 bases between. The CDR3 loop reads CASSLTLNGATDTQYF. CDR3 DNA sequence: TGTGCCAGCAGCCTAACGCTTAACGGGGCCACAGATACGCAGTATTTT.

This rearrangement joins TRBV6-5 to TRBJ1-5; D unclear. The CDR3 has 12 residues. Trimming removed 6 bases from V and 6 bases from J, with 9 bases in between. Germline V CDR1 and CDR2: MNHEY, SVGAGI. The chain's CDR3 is CASSRFGQPQHF. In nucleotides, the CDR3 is TGTGCCAGCAGCAGGTTTGGTCAGCCCCAGCATTTT.

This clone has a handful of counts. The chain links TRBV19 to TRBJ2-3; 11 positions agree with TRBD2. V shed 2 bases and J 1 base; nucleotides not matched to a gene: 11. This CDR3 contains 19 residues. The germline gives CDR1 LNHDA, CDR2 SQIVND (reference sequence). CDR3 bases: TGTGCCAGTAGTATATCGGGCCTAGCGGGGGGTCGGGGCACAGATACGCAGTATTTT. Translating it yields CASSISGLAGGRGTDTQYF.

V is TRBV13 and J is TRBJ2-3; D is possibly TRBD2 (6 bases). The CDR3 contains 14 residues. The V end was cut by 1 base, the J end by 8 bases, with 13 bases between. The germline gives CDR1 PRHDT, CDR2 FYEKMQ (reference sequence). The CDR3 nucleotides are TGTGCCAGCAGCTTAGACCCCGGCGGGGTTACGCAGTATTTT. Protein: CASSLDPGGVTQYF.

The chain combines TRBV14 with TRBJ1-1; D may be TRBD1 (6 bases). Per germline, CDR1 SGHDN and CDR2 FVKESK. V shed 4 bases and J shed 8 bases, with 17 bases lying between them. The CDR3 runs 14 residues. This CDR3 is CASSRQGRGPEAFF. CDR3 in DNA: TGTGCCAGCAGCCGCCAGGGGCGCGGACCCGAAGCTTTCTTT.

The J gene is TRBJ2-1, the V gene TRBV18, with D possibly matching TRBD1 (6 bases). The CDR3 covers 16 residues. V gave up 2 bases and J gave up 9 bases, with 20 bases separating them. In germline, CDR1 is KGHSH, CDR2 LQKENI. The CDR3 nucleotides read TGTGCCAGCTCACCAAGACTGGGGCAGGGGCTAGGTGAGCAGTTCTTC. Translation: CASSPRLGQGLGEQFF. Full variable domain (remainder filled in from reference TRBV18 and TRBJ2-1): NAGVMQNPRHLVRRRGQEARLRCSPMKGHSHVYWYRQLPEEGLKFMVYLQKENIIDESGMPKERFSAEFPKEGPSILRIQQVVRGDSAAYFCASSPRLGQGLGEQFFGPGTRLTVL.